Sequencing of this T cell receptor (beta chain) was carried out in a study of shared clonotypes between healthy human individuals. Worth noting for this clone: As yet, its antigen is unknown.

Naive CD4+ cells were CD45RA-selected; the remaining cells were memory. CDR3 size: 15 residues. Trimming pared 1 base from V and 5 bases from J, leaving 13 bases between. Germline CDR1 and CDR2: SGHDT and YYEEEE. Assay used: immunoSEQ multiplex PCR; TCRdb lists only in-frame clones, some missing. The table includes over 2 million clones, roughly 92% detected once. Study conclusions and caveats: A small donor pool kept down the genetic and exposure-history diversity that was represented. Larger estimated richness was generally seen in naive subsets than in memory subsets.

This chain joins TRBV5-6 and TRBJ1-5; D call uncertain. Sequencing used naive CD4+ T cells from PBMCs. Subset here: CD45RA+ positively selected. This sequence was found in a man younger than 35 in good health. Some clones in this sample may be carry-over from other donors' samples. For the CDR3, the DNA is TGTGCCAGCAGCTTGTTTTGGGCATTAGATCAGCCCCAGCATTTT. Translated, it gives CASSLFWALDQPQHF.